Given below is one TCR beta chain in context. Its target antigen remains unknown. The sample holds no much larger clone one base away, and base qualities are not on file. This entry is derived from a study of blood T cell repertoires in COVID-19 (dated by TCRdb to between 2020 and 2021). With regard to the full study: Samples from collaborators originated in the United States, Italy and Spain and spanned both the acute and convalescent phases of COVID-19. The prospective study material was composed of cDNA or gDNA derived from T cells, B-cell-depleted T cells, or PBMCs. Subjects who had been exposed to COVID-19, were actively infected with it, or had recovered from it provided the deeply sampled blood TCRbeta repertoires that made up the dataset. The repertoires were released in a freely available public database intended as a resource for research on the immune response to SARS-CoV-2. The samples were drawn from the first 160 participants of the ongoing ImmuneRACE study and from 950 to 1,500 subjects provided by 6 global collaborators. The sample metadata nearly always contained a de-identified subject ID, COVID-19 status, age in years and sex. Where HLA class I and class II types were available, the types were taken from metadata supplied by the sample provider, not from assay-based typing. The research as a whole found: How much clinical and demographic metadata was included differed by source and by participant, and the metadata was provided uncurated.

The collaborating institutions used their own protocols to collect whole blood in K2EDTA tubes. For TCRbeta analysis, collaborators shipped samples in one of three forms: frozen whole blood, isolated PBMCs, or DNA extracted from either of those sample types. CDR1 and CDR2 (MNHNY, SVGAGI) derive from the germline V gene (reference sequence). Measured from the cysteine to the phenylalanine, the CDR3 is 16 residues long. CDR3 DNA is the only sequence kept; it has 48 bases, read in frame from the first base. The V end gives up 6 bases and the J end 1 base, leaving 10 bases in the junction not matched to a gene. TCRbeta CDR3 regions were amplified from genomic DNA by means of the immunoSEQ Assay, a bias-controlled multiplex PCR. On the study's bioinformatics: Within the assay, amplification of reference gene primers was used to estimate how many nucleated cells each sample contained. To quantify the absolute abundance of each unique TCRbeta CDR3 rearrangement, sequence reads were collapsed and filtered. For each sample, productive Simpson clonality was calculated as the square root of Simpson's diversity index across productive rearrangements. As stored in TCRdb, this immuneACCESS dataset retains in-frame rearrangements with V and J assigned. A fraction of the clones does not appear; measured against another copy, unresolved V genes explain less than half of the discrepancy, and the remainder lacks a known reason. V, J and clone size were drawn from that table, and D and trimming were deduced from the DNA. The sample table contains roughly 130,000 clones; only one count was recorded for about 80% of them. The ten largest clones capture under 4.5% of the sample.

Sequenced: peripheral blood. The chain joins TRBV6-6 to TRBJ1-1, with 8 junctional bases fitting TRBD1. The receptor's source is a man aged 55 to 70 with acute or convalescent COVID-19. The CDR3 in this case is CASRPPDGQGNTEAFF. The nucleotide sequence reads as follows: TGTGCCAGCAGACCCCCAGATGGACAGGGGAACACTGAAGCTTTCTTT.